This T cell receptor beta chain stems from a study of blood T cell repertoires in COVID-19. The CDR3 extends over 18 amino acids. Per germline, CDR1 KGHSH and CDR2 LQKENI. The V and J ends lost 2 bases and 1 base, in that order; junction bases with no gene match: 7. Libraries were prepared by immunoSEQ multiplex PCR; TCRdb keeps only in-frame clonotypes and omits some of them. The table records some 70,000 clones, more than 70% of them present only once. This clonotype was sampled from a woman in her 70s with acute or convalescent COVID-19. This chain links TRBV18 with TRBJ2-6; TRBD1 agrees at 8 bases. Sequencing input: peripheral blood. The CDR3 DNA sequence: TGTGCCAGCTCACCATACAGGGGGTCCCATTCTGGGGCCAACGTCCTGACTTTC. Its protein product is CASSPYRGSHSGANVLTF.